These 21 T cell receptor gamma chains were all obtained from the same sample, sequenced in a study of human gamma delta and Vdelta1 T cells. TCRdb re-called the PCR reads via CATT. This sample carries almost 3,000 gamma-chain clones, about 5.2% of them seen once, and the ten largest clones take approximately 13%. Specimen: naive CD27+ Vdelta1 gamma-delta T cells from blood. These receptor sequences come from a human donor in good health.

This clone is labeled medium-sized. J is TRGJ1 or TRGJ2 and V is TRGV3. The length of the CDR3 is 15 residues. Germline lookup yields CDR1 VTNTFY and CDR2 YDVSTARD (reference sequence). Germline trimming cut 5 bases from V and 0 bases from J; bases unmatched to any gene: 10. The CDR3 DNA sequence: TGTGCCACCTGGGTCCTGTCACTGAATTATTATAAGAAACTCTTT. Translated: CATWVLSLNYYKKLF.

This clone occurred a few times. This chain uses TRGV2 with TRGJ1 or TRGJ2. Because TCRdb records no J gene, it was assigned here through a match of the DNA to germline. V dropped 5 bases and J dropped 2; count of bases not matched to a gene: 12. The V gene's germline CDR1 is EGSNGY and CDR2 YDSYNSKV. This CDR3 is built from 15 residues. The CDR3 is CATWVHGGDYYKKLF. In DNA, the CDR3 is TGTGCCACCTGGGTCCACGGCGGGGATTATTATAAGAAACTCTTT.

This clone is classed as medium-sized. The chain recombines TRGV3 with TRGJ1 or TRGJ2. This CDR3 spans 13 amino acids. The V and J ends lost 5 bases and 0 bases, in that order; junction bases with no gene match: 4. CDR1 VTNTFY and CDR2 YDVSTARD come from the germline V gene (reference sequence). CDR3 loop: CATWVLNYYKKLF. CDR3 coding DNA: TGTGCCACCTGGGTTTTGAATTATTATAAGAAACTCTTT.

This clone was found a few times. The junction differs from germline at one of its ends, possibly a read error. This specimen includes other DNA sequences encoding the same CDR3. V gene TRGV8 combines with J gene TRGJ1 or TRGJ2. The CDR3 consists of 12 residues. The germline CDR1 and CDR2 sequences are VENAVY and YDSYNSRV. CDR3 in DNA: TGTGCCACCTGGACCCCTTATTATAAGAAGCTCTTT. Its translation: CATWTPYYKKLF.

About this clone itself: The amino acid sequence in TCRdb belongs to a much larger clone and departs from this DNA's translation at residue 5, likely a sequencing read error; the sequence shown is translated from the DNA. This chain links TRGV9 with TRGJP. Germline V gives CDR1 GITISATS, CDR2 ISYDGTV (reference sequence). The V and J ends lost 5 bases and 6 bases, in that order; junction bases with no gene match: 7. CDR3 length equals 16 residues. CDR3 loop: CALWGSPELGKKIKVF. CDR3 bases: TGTGCCTTGTGGGGGTCTCCAGAGTTGGGCAAAAAAATCAAGGTATTT.

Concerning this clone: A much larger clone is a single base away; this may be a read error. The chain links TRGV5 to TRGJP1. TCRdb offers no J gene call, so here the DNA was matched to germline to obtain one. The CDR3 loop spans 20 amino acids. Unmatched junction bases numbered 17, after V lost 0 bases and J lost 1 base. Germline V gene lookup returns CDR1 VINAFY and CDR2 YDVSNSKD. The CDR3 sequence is CATWDRHSPRGCTTGWFKIF. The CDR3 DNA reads TGTGCCACCTGGGACAGGCATTCGCCTCGGGGGTGTACCACTGGTTGGTTCAAGATATTT.

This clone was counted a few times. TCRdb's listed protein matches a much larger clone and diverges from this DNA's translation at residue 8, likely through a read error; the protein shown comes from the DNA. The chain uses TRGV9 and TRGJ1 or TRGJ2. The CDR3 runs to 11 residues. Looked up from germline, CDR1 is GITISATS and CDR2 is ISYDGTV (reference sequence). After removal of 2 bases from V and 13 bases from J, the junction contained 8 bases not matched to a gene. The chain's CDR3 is CALWEDRNKLF. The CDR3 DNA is TGTGCCTTGTGGGAGGACCGAAACAAACTCTTT.

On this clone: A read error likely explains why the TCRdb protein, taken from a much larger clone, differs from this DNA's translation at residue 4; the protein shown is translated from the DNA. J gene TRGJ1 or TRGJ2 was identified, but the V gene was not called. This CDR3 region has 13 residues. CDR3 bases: TGTGCCTTGTGTGAGGTGCCCGTCAAGAAGAAACTCTTT. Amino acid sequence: CALCEVPVKKKLF.

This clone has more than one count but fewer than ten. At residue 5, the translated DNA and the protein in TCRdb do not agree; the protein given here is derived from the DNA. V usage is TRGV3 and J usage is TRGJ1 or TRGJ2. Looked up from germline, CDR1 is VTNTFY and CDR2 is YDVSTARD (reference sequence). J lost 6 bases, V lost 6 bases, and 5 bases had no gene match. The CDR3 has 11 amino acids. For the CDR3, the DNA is TGTGCCACCTGGAACCTTTATAAGAAACTCTTT. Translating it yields CATWNLYKKLF.

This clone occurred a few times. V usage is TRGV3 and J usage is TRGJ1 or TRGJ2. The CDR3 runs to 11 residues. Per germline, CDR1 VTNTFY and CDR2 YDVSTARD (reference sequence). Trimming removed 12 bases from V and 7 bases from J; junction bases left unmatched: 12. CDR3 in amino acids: CAFWYGYKKLF. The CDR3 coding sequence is TGTGCCTTCTGGTATGGCTATAAGAAACTCTTT.

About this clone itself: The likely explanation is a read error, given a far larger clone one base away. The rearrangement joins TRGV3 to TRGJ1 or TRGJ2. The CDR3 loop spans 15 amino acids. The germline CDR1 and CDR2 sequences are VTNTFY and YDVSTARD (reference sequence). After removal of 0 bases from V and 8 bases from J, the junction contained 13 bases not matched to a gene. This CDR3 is CATWDRLARRHKKLF. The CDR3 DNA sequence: TGTGCCACCTGGGACAGGCTGGCGAGGAGACATAAGAAACTCTTT.

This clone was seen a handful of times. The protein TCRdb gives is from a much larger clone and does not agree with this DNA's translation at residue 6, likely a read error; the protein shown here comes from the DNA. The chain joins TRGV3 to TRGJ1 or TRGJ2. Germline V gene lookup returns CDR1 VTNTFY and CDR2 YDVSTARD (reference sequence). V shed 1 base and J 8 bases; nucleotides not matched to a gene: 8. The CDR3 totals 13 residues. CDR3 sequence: CATWDSLRHKKLF. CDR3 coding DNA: TGTGCCACCTGGGACAGTCTCCGGCATAAGAAACTCTTT.

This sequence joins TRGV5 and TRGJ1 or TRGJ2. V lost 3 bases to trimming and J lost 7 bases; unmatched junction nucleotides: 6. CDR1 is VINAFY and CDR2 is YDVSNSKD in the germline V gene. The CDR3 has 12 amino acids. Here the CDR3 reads CATWDVRYKKLF. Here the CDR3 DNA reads TGTGCCACCTGGGACGTCCGGTATAAGAAACTCTTT.

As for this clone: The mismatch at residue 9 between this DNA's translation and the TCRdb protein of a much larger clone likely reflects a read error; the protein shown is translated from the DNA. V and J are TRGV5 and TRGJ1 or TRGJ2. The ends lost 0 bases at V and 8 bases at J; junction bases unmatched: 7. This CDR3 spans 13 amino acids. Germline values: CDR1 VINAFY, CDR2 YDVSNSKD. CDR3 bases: TGTGCCACCTGGGACAGGCATCATCATAAGAAACTCTTT. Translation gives CATWDRHHHKKLF.

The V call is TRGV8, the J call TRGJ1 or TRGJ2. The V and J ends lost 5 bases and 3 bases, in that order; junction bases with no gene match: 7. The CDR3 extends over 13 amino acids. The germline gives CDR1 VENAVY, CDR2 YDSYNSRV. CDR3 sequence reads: CATWVTLYYKKLF. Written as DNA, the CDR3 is TGTGCCACCTGGGTTACCCTTTATTATAAGAAACTCTTT.

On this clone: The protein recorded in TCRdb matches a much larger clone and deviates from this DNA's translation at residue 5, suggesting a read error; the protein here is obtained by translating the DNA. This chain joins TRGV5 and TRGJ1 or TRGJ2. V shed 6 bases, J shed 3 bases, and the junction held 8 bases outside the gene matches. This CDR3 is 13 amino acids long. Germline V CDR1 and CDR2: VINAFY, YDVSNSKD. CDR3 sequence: CATWYKVYYKKLF. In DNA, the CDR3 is TGTGCCACCTGGTACAAAGTTTATTATAAGAAACTCTTT.

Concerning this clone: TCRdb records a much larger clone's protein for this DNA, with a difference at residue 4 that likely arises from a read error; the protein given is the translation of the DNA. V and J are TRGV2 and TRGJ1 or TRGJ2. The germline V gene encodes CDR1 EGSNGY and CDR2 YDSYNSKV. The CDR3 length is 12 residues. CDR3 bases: TGTGCCACCTTGGACTCGGGGTACAAGAAACTCTTT. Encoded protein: CATLDSGYKKLF.

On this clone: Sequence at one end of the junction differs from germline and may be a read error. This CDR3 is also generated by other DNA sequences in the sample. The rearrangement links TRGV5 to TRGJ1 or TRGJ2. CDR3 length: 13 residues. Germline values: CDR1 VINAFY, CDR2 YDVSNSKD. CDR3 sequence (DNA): TGTGCCACCTGGGACTGGGTACGTTATAAGAAACTATTT. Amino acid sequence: CATWDWVRYKKLF.

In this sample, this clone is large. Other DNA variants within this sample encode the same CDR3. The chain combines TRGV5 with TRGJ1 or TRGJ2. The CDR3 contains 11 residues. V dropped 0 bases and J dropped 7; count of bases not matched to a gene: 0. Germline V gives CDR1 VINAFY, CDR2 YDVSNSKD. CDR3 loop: CATWDRYKKLF. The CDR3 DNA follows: TGTGCCACCTGGGACAGGTATAAGAAACTCTTT.

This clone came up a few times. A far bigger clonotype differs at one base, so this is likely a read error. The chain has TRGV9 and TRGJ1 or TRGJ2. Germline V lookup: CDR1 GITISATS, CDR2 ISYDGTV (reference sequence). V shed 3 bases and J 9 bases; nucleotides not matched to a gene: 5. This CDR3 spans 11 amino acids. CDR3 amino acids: CALWEPAKKLF. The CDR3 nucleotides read TGTGCCTTGTGGGAGCCTGCTAAGAAACTCTTT.

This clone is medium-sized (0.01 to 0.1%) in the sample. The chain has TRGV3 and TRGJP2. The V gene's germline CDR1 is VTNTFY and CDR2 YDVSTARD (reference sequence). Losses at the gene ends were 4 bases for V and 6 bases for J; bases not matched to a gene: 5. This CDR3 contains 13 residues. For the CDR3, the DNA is TGTGCCACCTGGGATTGGCGTGATTGGATCAAGACGTTT. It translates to CATWDWRDWIKTF.